What follows are 30 T cell receptor beta chains derived from one specimen sequenced in a study of CD8 T cells in ankylosing spondylitis. TCRdb called the 5' RACE reads again in MiXCR, with one record for every CDR3 protein. The table records 750,000 to 850,000 distinct CDR3 sequences, approximately 12% of them present only once. Whole-study results and caveats: The study identified a TCR beta motif of about eight highly homologous variants that appeared characteristic of ankylosing spondylitis blood.

Their antigen targets remain unknown. Sequenced sample: blood, either unsorted or a sorted T cell fraction (not recorded which). The receptors here all came from a male donor with ankylosing spondylitis.

This clonotype has a handful of counts. The chain uses TRBV7-2 and TRBJ1-5, with 8 positions matching TRBD1. This CDR3 comprises 16 residues. Unmatched junction bases numbered 7, after V lost 1 base and J lost 5 bases. CDR1 is SGHTA, CDR2 FQGNSA, per germline. DNA for the CDR3: TGTGCCAGCAGCTTAGTCACAGGGACAGGATATCAGCCCCAGCATTTT. Protein: CASSLVTGTGYQPQHF.

This clonotype came up many times. The chain has TRBV6-5 and TRBJ1-2, with TRBD1 matching 8 bases. Germline-derived CDR1 and CDR2 are MNHEY and SVGAGI. After removal of 4 bases from V and 3 bases from J, the junction contained 13 bases not matched to a gene. The length of the CDR3 is 17 residues. The DNA for the CDR3 is TGTGCCAGCAGTTCCAATCAATACAGGGGACAGGACTATGGCTACACCTTC. Translated: CASSSNQYRGQDYGYTF.

This clonotype was detected only a few times. The chain recombines TRBV9 with TRBJ2-2; D tentatively fits TRBD1 or TRBD2 (5 bases each). The V gene's germline CDR1 is SGDLS and CDR2 YYNGEE. Trimming left V 0 bases short and J 1 base short, with 10 bases between. The CDR3 consists of 16 residues. The CDR3 DNA reads TGTGCCAGCAGCGTAGTGTCAGGGAGGAACACCGGGGAGCTGTTTTTT. Amino acids: CASSVVSGRNTGELFF. Combining the CDR3 with reference TRBV9 and TRBJ2-2 gives the whole variable domain DSGVTQTPKHLITATGQRVTLRCSPRSGDLSVYWYQQSLDQGLQFLIQYYNGEERAKGNILERFSAQQFPDLHSELNLSSLELGDSALYFCASSVVSGRNTGELFFGEGSRLTVL.

This chain uses TRBV5-5 with TRBJ1-4; no clear D gene. The CDR3 contains 14 residues. Germline V gene data show CDR1 as SGHKS and CDR2 as YYEKEE (reference sequence). Trimming pared 2 bases from V and 8 bases from J, leaving 13 bases between. CDR3 amino acids: CASSFSRKGEKLFF. In DNA form, the CDR3 reads TGTGCCAGCAGCTTCTCCAGGAAGGGAGAAAAACTGTTTTTT.

In regard to this clonotype: A read error may account for a junction end that differs from germline. The chain links TRBV7-7 to TRBJ2-1; no definite D call. The CDR3 contains 14 residues. CDR1 and CDR2 (germline): SSHAT, FNYEAQ (reference sequence). The CDR3 here is CASSLEFGHNEQFF. For the CDR3, the DNA is TGTGCTAGCAGCTTAGAATTCGGACACAATGAGCAGTTCTTC.

This chain links TRBV12-3 or TRBV12-4 with TRBJ2-1, with 10 bases that match TRBD2. The CDR3 runs 15 residues. The junction had 6 bases not matched to a gene; V was cut back by 3 bases and J by 7 bases. CDR3 residues: CASSFNLAGVNEQFF. The DNA of the CDR3 is TGTGCCAGCAGTTTTAATCTAGCGGGAGTGAATGAGCAGTTCTTC.

This clonotype was counted between two and nine times. The chain joins TRBV4-2 to TRBJ1-1; no clear D. Germline-derived CDR1 and CDR2 are LGHNA and YNFKEQ. The germline V and J ends were trimmed by 0 bases and 2 bases, with 7 bases remaining between them. This CDR3 contains 14 residues. CDR3 in amino acids: CASSQDGGNTEAFF. Here the CDR3 DNA reads TGTGCCAGCAGCCAAGATGGTGGAAACACTGAAGCTTTCTTT.

This rearrangement joins TRBV18 to TRBJ1-6, with a possible D match to TRBD1 (5 bases). Germline loops: CDR1 KGHSH, CDR2 LQKENI. Trimming took off 3 bases at V and 10 bases at J, with 19 bases between the two ends. The CDR3 is made up of 16 amino acids. CDR3 in DNA: TGTGCCAGCTCACCGACTGGTCTTCAGGGACTCTCACCCCTCCACTTT. Translated: CASSPTGLQGLSPLHF. The full variable domain, with the rest looked up from reference TRBV18 and TRBJ1-6, is NAGVMQNPRHLVRRRGQEARLRCSPMKGHSHVYWYRQLPEEGLKFMVYLQKENIIDESGMPKERFSAEFPKEGPSILRIQQVVRGDSAAYFCASSPTGLQGLSPLHFGNGTRLTVT.

This clonotype was recorded at least ten times. The chain links TRBV7-6 to TRBJ1-2; D uncertain. Trimming removed 2 bases from V and 4 bases from J, with 8 bases in between. CDR3 size: 13 residues. Per the germline V gene, CDR1 is SGHVS and CDR2 is FNYEAQ. The CDR3 DNA sequence: TGTGCCAGCAGCTTATCACGTTTCTATGGCTACACCTTC. Amino acids: CASSLSRFYGYTF.

In its sample, this clonotype was seen a few times. The chain joins TRBV20-1 to TRBJ2-2, with D possibly being TRBD1 or TRBD2 (6 bases each). The germline gives CDR1 DFQATT, CDR2 SNEGSKA (reference sequence). The CDR3 is made up of 15 amino acids. V gave up 0 bases and J gave up 0 bases, with 8 bases separating them. Here the CDR3 DNA reads TGCAGTGCTAGAGAGCGGGACACGAACACCGGGGAGCTGTTTTTT. It translates to CSARERDTNTGELFF.

Only a few counts were recorded for this clonotype. This chain joins TRBV4-3 and TRBJ1-5; D not certain. Trimming took 8 bases from V and 7 from J, leaving 15 bases between them. The CDR3 totals 13 residues. CDR1 is LGHNA, CDR2 YSLEER, per germline. For the CDR3, the DNA is TGCGCCAGCGGTCCATTTGTTGGACAGCCCCAGCATTTT. Protein product: CASGPFVGQPQHF.

There are a few counts of this clonotype. The V and J genes are TRBV4-2 and TRBJ1-1; unclear D gene. This CDR3 is 15 amino acids long. Trimming took off 0 bases at V and 3 bases at J, with 11 bases between the two ends. The V gene's germline CDR1 is LGHNA and CDR2 YNFKEQ. CDR3 sequence (DNA): TGTGCCAGCAGCCAAGATGGGATGAGGGACACTGAAGCTTTCTTT. It yields the protein CASSQDGMRDTEAFF.

The table lists this clonotype with a few counts. The chain couples TRBV4-3 to TRBJ2-7; TRBD1 matches 8 bases. V was pared by 0 bases and J by 2 bases, with 3 bases of the junction left unmatched. CDR1 and CDR2 (germline): LGHNA, YSLEER. The CDR3 spans 15 residues. The CDR3 protein is CASSQDADRAYEQYF. In DNA, the CDR3 is TGCGCCAGCAGCCAAGACGCGGACAGGGCCTACGAGCAGTACTTC.

There are many counts of this clonotype. The rearrangement joins TRBV29-1 to TRBJ2-3, with D possibly TRBD1 on 6 matching bases. Germline assignment: CDR1 SQVTM and CDR2 ANQGSEA. This CDR3 has 13 amino acids. Trimming pared 6 bases from V and 2 bases from J, leaving 12 bases between. This chain's CDR3 is CSVQRGSTDTQYF. Here the CDR3 DNA reads TGCAGCGTCCAAAGGGGGTCCACAGATACGCAGTATTTT.

This clonotype was recorded at least ten times. This chain joins TRBV7-2 and TRBJ1-2; D call uncertain. Trimming took off 6 bases at V and 4 bases at J, with 9 bases between the two ends. The CDR3 is 12 residues long. Germline assignment: CDR1 SGHTA and CDR2 FQGNSA. The CDR3 nucleotides read TGTGCCAGCAGTTTCCTGGGCTATGGCTACACCTTC. Amino acids: CASSFLGYGYTF.

The chain uses TRBV5-1 and TRBJ2-2; no firm D call. The CDR3 runs to 15 residues. Germline assignment: CDR1 SGHRS and CDR2 YFSETQ. Deletions cut 2 bases from V and 3 bases from J, with 11 bases between. The CDR3 nucleotides are TGCGCCAGCAGCTTAGGTCCCCCGGACACCGGGGAGCTGTTTTTT. Translated: CASSLGPPDTGELFF.

This clonotype was detected only a few times. The chain recombines TRBV7-2 with TRBJ1-1; D is possibly TRBD1 (5 bases). The length of the CDR3 is 14 residues. With 5 bases removed from V and 1 base from J, the gap between germline ends came to 11 bases. Germline CDR1 SGHTA, CDR2 FQGNSA. CDR3 nucleotides: TGTGCCAGCAGCCAGAGAAGGGGGAACACTGAAGCTTTCTTT. Translation: CASSQRRGNTEAFF.

This clonotype turned up a few times. The chain recombines TRBV10-3 with TRBJ2-7; D possibly matches TRBD1 or TRBD2 (7 bases each). The CDR3 has 17 amino acids. CDR1 and CDR2 from the germline V gene are ENHRY and SYGVKD. V lost 2 bases to trimming and J lost 0 bases, with 17 bases between them. CDR3 amino acids: CAISEGYGGTDSYEQYF. In DNA form, the CDR3 reads TGTGCCATCAGTGAGGGATACGGGGGGACAGACTCCTACGAGCAGTACTTC.

This clonotype was counted ten times or more. The J gene is TRBJ2-3, the V gene TRBV29-1; 7 bases align to TRBD1. Trimming cost V 6 bases and J 0 bases; bases outside gene matches: 6. Per the germline V gene, CDR1 is SQVTM and CDR2 is ANQGSEA. The CDR3 is 14 amino acids. CDR3: CSVGDRVSTDTQYF. CDR3 sequence (DNA): TGCAGCGTCGGAGACAGGGTTAGCACAGATACGCAGTATTTT.

This clonotype was observed many times. The chain uses TRBV20-1 and TRBJ2-3, with D unresolved. Trimming shortened V by 3 bases and J by 1 base, and 5 bases separated the two germline ends. Germline CDR1 and CDR2: DFQATT and SNEGSKA (reference sequence). The CDR3 totals 12 residues. DNA of the CDR3: TGCAGTGCTAGTCGGGGCACAGATACGCAGTATTTT. It codes for CSASRGTDTQYF.

This clonotype was counted at least ten times. V is TRBV20-1 and J is TRBJ1-1; no clear D gene. This CDR3 contains 13 residues. In germline, CDR1 is DFQATT, CDR2 SNEGSKA (reference sequence). V dropped 6 bases and J dropped 3 bases, with 14 bases sitting between them. The DNA for the CDR3 is TGCAGTGCGCTAAGGGAGAGGCACACTGAAGCTTTCTTT. This encodes CSALRERHTEAFF.

This chain connects TRBV7-2 to TRBJ2-1; D is ambiguous. Trimming removed 1 base at V and 7 bases at J, with 14 bases between. CDR1 is SGHTA, CDR2 FQGNSA, per germline. The CDR3 is made up of 15 amino acids. The CDR3 DNA reads TGTGCCAGCAGCTTAGTTTGGGTTTCGGGTAATGAGCAGTTCTTC. It translates to CASSLVWVSGNEQFF.

This clonotype was seen only a few times. The V gene is TRBV24-1, the J gene TRBJ2-7; maybe TRBD2 (6 bases). CDR1 and CDR2 (germline): KGHDR, SFDVKD. Trimming cost V 9 bases and J 4 bases, with 18 bases left between them. The CDR3 is made up of 14 amino acids. CDR3 sequence (DNA): TGTGCCACCGCGGGGAAGGGCAAGGATTACGAGCAGTACTTC. Translating gives CATAGKGKDYEQYF.

This clonotype appeared many times. The chain recombines TRBV12-3 or TRBV12-4 with TRBJ1-5, with 7 bases aligning to TRBD1. V was clipped by 2 bases and J by 7 bases; unmatched bases: 2. CDR3 length equals 13 residues. The CDR3 nucleotides read TGTGCCAGCAGTTTATTAGGGGGCCAGCCCCAGCATTTT. It translates to CASSLLGGQPQHF.

The chain carries TRBV20-1 and TRBJ2-6, with D uncertain. This CDR3 comprises 12 residues. Between the trimmed V and J ends, which lost 3 bases and 2 bases, there was a span of 2 bases. Germline V CDR1 and CDR2: DFQATT, SNEGSKA (reference sequence). Here the CDR3 reads CSASTGANVLTF. Written as DNA, the CDR3 is TGCAGTGCTAGCACTGGGGCCAACGTCCTGACTTTC.

As regards this clonotype: The junction departs from the called germline gene at one end, perhaps through a read error. J is TRBJ1-1 and V is TRBV6-1; D ambiguous. The germline gives CDR1 MNHNS, CDR2 SASEGT. The CDR3 has 13 residues. CDR3 coding DNA: TGTGCCACCTGTACCCCGGCAAACACTGAAGTTTTCTTT. This encodes CATCTPANTEVFF.

The chain couples TRBV6-2 or TRBV6-3 to TRBJ1-2; D is possibly TRBD1 (5 bases). There are 14 residues in the CDR3. V gave up 5 bases and J gave up 0 bases, with 10 bases separating them. CDR1 is MNHEY and CDR2 is SVGEGT in the germline V gene. The CDR3 DNA reads as TGTGCCAGCAGTCACGAGACAGCTAACTATGGCTACACCTTC. This gives the protein CASSHETANYGYTF.

In its sample, this clonotype was seen a few times. This chain uses TRBV20-1 with TRBJ2-7; the D gene is possibly TRBD1 (6 bases). The length of the CDR3 is 13 residues. Germline CDR1 and CDR2: DFQATT and SNEGSKA (reference sequence). Trimming shortened V by 4 bases and J by 7 bases, and 17 bases separated the two germline ends. In DNA, the CDR3 is TGCAGTGCTACCCCTAGCTCAGACAGGGAGCAGTACTTC. The encoded protein is CSATPSSDREQYF.

The chain links TRBV4-1 to TRBJ2-3, with D uncertain. CDR1 and CDR2 from the germline V gene are MGHRA and YSYEKL. The CDR3 consists of 17 residues. Trimming shortened V by 1 base and J by 1 base, and 15 bases separated the two germline ends. CDR3 nucleotides: TGCGCCAGCAGCCAAGGCCCCTTGGGTTTTCGCACAGATACGCAGTATTTT. Its protein product is CASSQGPLGFRTDTQYF.

This clonotype has only a few counts. The V and J genes are TRBV28 and TRBJ2-5; the D gene is possibly TRBD1 (6 bases). Germline V CDR1 and CDR2: MDHEN, SYDVKM. V lost 10 bases and J lost 1, with 13 bases in between. This CDR3 is built from 13 residues. CDR3 nucleotide sequence: TGTGCCACCATGGACAGACCCCAAGAGACCCAGTACTTC. It codes for CATMDRPQETQYF.